The 10 T cell receptor beta chains presented below share a single source sample, sequenced in a study of identical twins. In TCRdb, the 5' RACE reads were re-called with MiXCR into one record per CDR3 protein. The table shows fewer than 900,000 distinct CDR3 sequences, with around 20% occurring only once. This sample was also put to use in a study of T cells expressing NK-cell markers.

Sequenced sample: PBMCs. These receptor sequences come from a woman aged 18-29 years in good health.

The gene calls are TRBV6-1 and TRBJ1-2; 8 bases map to TRBD1. This CDR3 is 14 amino acids long. In germline, CDR1 is MNHNS, CDR2 SASEGT. V was clipped by 4 bases and J by 3 bases; unmatched bases: 4. CDR3 loop: CASSGQGLYYGYTF. Here the CDR3 DNA reads TGTGCCAGCAGTGGACAGGGGCTTTACTATGGCTACACCTTC.

In its sample, this clonotype was seen a few times. Compared with germline, one end of the junction differs, possibly owing to a read error. The gene calls are TRBV12-3 or TRBV12-4 and TRBJ1-2; D is undetermined. The CDR3 totals 10 residues. Here the CDR3 reads CASSLQRTYF. In DNA, the CDR3 is TGTGCCAGCAGTTTGCAGAGAACTTACTTC.

In this sample, this clonotype turned up once. The chain uses TRBV5-8 and TRBJ2-7; no firm D call. CDR3 length: 12 amino acids. Per germline, CDR1 SGHTS and CDR2 YDEGEE. V was trimmed by 4 bases and J by 4 bases, leaving 9 bases between them. The CDR3 loop is CASSNKKYEQYF. Written as DNA, the CDR3 is TGTGCCAGCAGCAATAAAAAATACGAGCAGTACTTC.

This clonotype has just a few counts. This chain links TRBV20-1 with TRBJ2-1; 7 nucleotides match TRBD2. This CDR3 contains 15 residues. Trimming at V came to 0 bases and at J to 7 bases, leaving 9 bases not matched to a gene. Germline values: CDR1 DFQATT, CDR2 SNEGSKA (reference sequence). The CDR3, as DNA: TGCAGTGCTAGAGAGACCCCTCGGGAGGAGAATGAGCAGTTCTTC. It translates to CSARETPREENEQFF.

The chain joins TRBV20-1 to TRBJ2-3; 12 bases line up with TRBD2. Germline CDR1 DFQATT, CDR2 SNEGSKA (reference sequence). The CDR3 totals 15 residues. Trimming at V came to 6 bases and at J to 6 bases, leaving 10 bases not matched to a gene. The CDR3 sequence is CSALIASGGEDTQYF. The CDR3 DNA is TGCAGTGCCCTGATTGCTAGCGGGGGGGAGGATACGCAGTATTTT.

V gene TRBV5-1 combines with J gene TRBJ2-5; D unclear. CDR3 length equals 16 residues. Trimming took off 3 bases at V and 1 base at J, with 16 bases between the two ends. From germline, CDR1 is SGHRS and CDR2 YFSETQ. CDR3 nucleotide sequence: TGCGCCAGCAGCTCATCGCGTCGGCAAGGCCAAGAGACCCAGTACTTC. It encodes CASSSSRRQGQETQYF.

J is TRBJ2-1 and V is TRBV7-2; 9 bases line up with TRBD2. V lost 5 bases, J lost 3 bases, and 8 bases stayed unmatched. The CDR3 is 16 amino acids. Germline V gene sequence: CDR1 SGHTA, CDR2 FQGNSA. The chain's CDR3 is CASSTRGGRGYNEQFF. Written as DNA, the CDR3 is TGTGCCAGCAGCACCCGAGGCGGGAGGGGCTACAATGAGCAGTTCTTC. Variable domain in full (rest from reference TRBV7-2 and TRBJ2-1): GAGVSQSPSNKVTEKGKDVELRCDPISGHTALYWYRQSLGQGLEFLIYFQGNSAPDKSGLPSDRFSAERTGGSVSTLTIQRTQQEDSAVYLCASSTRGGRGYNEQFFGPGTRLTVL.

In this sample, this clonotype turned up a few times. The rearrangement uses TRBV29-1 and TRBJ1-1; 9 bases match TRBD1. Germline assignment: CDR1 SQVTM and CDR2 ANQGSEA. The CDR3 has 12 amino acids. The V gene end was trimmed by 5 bases and the J gene end by 4 bases; junction bases not matched to a gene: 2. The CDR3 DNA sequence: TGCAGCGTTATGACAGGGGGCACTGAAGCTTTCTTT. Encoded protein: CSVMTGGTEAFF.

This clonotype has more than one count but fewer than ten. The gene calls are TRBV5-1 and TRBJ2-5; 8 bases align to TRBD2. Losses at the gene ends were 6 bases for V and 5 bases for J; bases not matched to a gene: 6. This CDR3 spans 13 amino acids. Per the germline V gene, CDR1 is SGHRS and CDR2 is YFSETQ. This CDR3 is CASTSGSGETQYF. Written as DNA, the CDR3 is TGCGCCAGCACTAGCGGGTCAGGCGAGACCCAGTACTTC.

The J gene is TRBJ2-6, the V gene TRBV9, with a possible D match to TRBD1 (6 bases). The CDR3 is 16 amino acids. Deletions cut 3 bases from V and 2 bases from J, with 12 bases between. Germline V gene data show CDR1 as SGDLS and CDR2 as YYNGEE. CDR3 DNA: TGTGCCAGCAGCGACAGGGTGGAGGCTGGGGCCAACGTCCTGACTTTC. Protein sequence: CASSDRVEAGANVLTF.